This entry lists 20 T cell receptor beta chains sequenced from one sample in a study of blood T cell repertoires in COVID-19 (dated by TCRdb to 2019 to 2021). Receptor amplification or capture employed the immunoSEQ multiplex PCR assay. TCRdb obtained this table from immuneACCESS and retained in-frame rearrangements with V and J assigned. These tables miss some clones; where compared with another copy, unresolved V genes account for less than half of the shortfall, and the remainder is unexplained. Here the sample has approximately 46,000 clones; under 95% occur a single time. The ten top clones hold around 6.5% of the sample. The sample was peripheral blood. The receptors derive from a man in his 70s with active COVID-19.

The chain employs TRBV11-2 and TRBJ2-7; D might be TRBD1 (5 bases). Between the trimmed V and J ends, which lost 5 bases and 10 bases, there was a span of 15 bases. The length of the CDR3 is 12 residues. Germline V gives CDR1 SGHAT, CDR2 FQNNGV. Here the CDR3 DNA reads TGTGCCAGCAGCGCTGATGACAGACTTCAGTACTTC. Its protein product is CASSADDRLQYF.

The rearrangement links TRBV19 to TRBJ2-5; TRBD2 matches 12 bases. Germline V gene sequence: CDR1 LNHDA, CDR2 SQIVND (reference sequence). The CDR3 is 15 amino acids. Trimming cost V 6 bases and J 5 bases; bases outside gene matches: 7. The CDR3 here is CASRFTTSGGETQYF. In nucleotides, the CDR3 is TGTGCCAGTAGATTCACAACTAGCGGGGGGGAGACCCAGTACTTC.

The DNA for the CDR3 is TGCGCCAGCAGCCAAGACTCCAGGGGGAATAATTCACCCCTCCACTTT. Translated, it gives CASSQDSRGNNSPLHF. The chain is built from TRBV4-3 and TRBJ1-6, with 7 positions matching TRBD1. The V gene end was trimmed by 0 bases and the J gene end by 5 bases; junction bases not matched to a gene: 4. There are 16 residues in the CDR3. The V gene's germline CDR1 is LGHNA and CDR2 YSLEER.

This clone appeared once. The rearrangement uses TRBV7-2 and TRBJ2-2, with 10 bases lining up with TRBD2. V was clipped by 5 bases and J by 4 bases; unmatched bases: 13. The CDR3 is 18 residues long. Germline-derived CDR1 and CDR2 are SGHTA and FQGNSA. Written as DNA, the CDR3 is TGTGCCAGCAGCCCGCGGAGGAGCGGGGGGGCCGGCACCGGGGAGCTGTTTTTT. This encodes CASSPRRSGGAGTGELFF.

CDR3 DNA: TGCGCCAGCAGTCCTAGCGGGGGGCGTCCAGATACGCAGTATTTT. Protein sequence: CASSPSGGRPDTQYF. V and J are TRBV10-2 and TRBJ2-3; 11 nucleotides agree with TRBD2. Germline V gene sequence: CDR1 WSHSY, CDR2 SAAADI. V lost 5 bases and J lost 4; bases outside the gene matches: 5. CDR3 size: 15 residues.

The chain joins TRBV25-1 to TRBJ2-2; 8 bases line up with TRBD1. V was pared by 7 bases and J by 1 base, with 2 bases of the junction left unmatched. This CDR3 region has 14 residues. The V gene's germline CDR1 is MGHDK and CDR2 SYGVNS. The CDR3 loop is CASNGQGNTGELFF. The CDR3 DNA reads as TGTGCCAGCAACGGACAGGGGAACACCGGGGAGCTGTTTTTT.

V is TRBV2 and J is TRBJ2-2; D might be TRBD1 (6 bases). Trimming removed 6 bases at V and 6 bases at J, with 11 bases between. CDR1 is SNHLY, CDR2 FYNNEI, per germline. This CDR3 comprises 13 residues. The CDR3 DNA follows: TGTGCCAGCAGCCTAGGGGGTTCCGGGGAGCTGTTTTTT. Translation: CASSLGGSGELFF.

This clone was detected once. The chain employs TRBV7-9 and TRBJ2-7; 7 nucleotides line up with TRBD1. The CDR3 totals 15 residues. Trimming cost V 6 bases and J 1 base; bases outside gene matches: 9. CDR1 SEHNR and CDR2 FQNEAQ come from the germline V gene (reference sequence). CDR3 sequence (DNA): TGTGCCAGCAGTCAAACCGGGACAGTATCCTACGAGCAGTACTTC. Its translation is CASSQTGTVSYEQYF. The full variable domain, with the rest looked up from reference TRBV7-9 and TRBJ2-7, is DTGVSQNPRHKITKRGQNVTFRCDPISEHNRLYWYRQTLGQGPEFLTYFQNEAQLEKSRLLSDRFSAERPKGSFSTLEIQRTEQGDSAMYLCASSQTGTVSYEQYFGPGTRLTVT.

The gene calls are TRBV29-1 and TRBJ1-2; D uncertain. This CDR3 contains 12 residues. V lost 0 bases and J lost 7, with 9 bases in between. CDR1 is SQVTM and CDR2 is ANQGSEA in the germline V gene. The DNA of the CDR3 is TGCAGCGTTGAAGAAGCGGGCCTTGGCTACACCTTC. Encoded protein: CSVEEAGLGYTF.

This clone was observed once. The V call is TRBV6-5, the J call TRBJ1-4; 9 nucleotides agree with TRBD1. The germline V gene encodes CDR1 MNHEY and CDR2 SVGAGI. V dropped 7 bases and J dropped 7; count of bases not matched to a gene: 7. The CDR3 runs 14 residues. The CDR3 DNA is TGTGCCAGCAAAGAAGGGACAGGGATTGAAAAACTGTTTTTT. It encodes CASKEGTGIEKLFF.

The chain carries TRBV7-9 and TRBJ2-2, with D maybe TRBD1 (6 bases). Germline-derived CDR1 and CDR2 are SEHNR and FQNEAQ (reference sequence). Trimming took off 0 bases at V and 3 bases at J, with 8 bases between the two ends. The CDR3 sequence is 15 residues long. The CDR3 here is CASSLAGADTGELFF. CDR3 nucleotide sequence: TGTGCCAGCAGCTTAGCGGGGGCCGACACCGGGGAGCTGTTTTTT.

The V gene is TRBV6-1, the J gene TRBJ2-7; TRBD2 is a possible D gene (7 bases). Germline CDR1 MNHNS, CDR2 SASEGT. V was pared by 3 bases and J by 4 bases, with 10 bases between. This CDR3 has 13 amino acids. The CDR3 DNA is TGTGCCAGCAGTGAGGGGGGGGCTTACGAGCAGTACTTC. It specifies CASSEGGAYEQYF.

The chain employs TRBV5-4 and TRBJ2-3; 7 bases agree with TRBD2. The length of the CDR3 is 15 residues. The V segment lost 4 bases and the J segment 0 bases; nucleotides outside the gene matches: 5. The germline V gene encodes CDR1 SGHNT and CDR2 YYREEE (reference sequence). The CDR3 loop is CASSGGVASTDTQYF. In nucleotides, the CDR3 is TGTGCCAGCAGCGGGGGGGTCGCTAGCACAGATACGCAGTATTTT.

This clone was recorded only once. This chain uses TRBV29-1 with TRBJ2-3, with 11 positions matching TRBD2. The CDR3 contains 15 residues. CDR1 SQVTM and CDR2 ANQGSEA come from the germline V gene. Germline trimming cut 3 bases from V and 6 bases from J; bases unmatched to any gene: 8. This chain's CDR3 is CSVDLAGGQMDTQYF. The CDR3 DNA reads TGCAGCGTTGACCTAGCGGGGGGCCAAATGGATACGCAGTATTTT.

The gene calls are TRBV19 and TRBJ1-2; TRBD1 is a possible D gene (6 bases). The CDR3 extends over 16 amino acids. CDR1 is LNHDA and CDR2 is SQIVND in the germline V gene (reference sequence). The V end was cut by 4 bases, the J end by 3 bases, with 18 bases between. Here the CDR3 reads CASSRGLISRDYGYTF. CDR3 sequence (DNA): TGTGCCAGTAGTAGGGGGCTTATCTCCAGGGACTATGGCTACACCTTC.

This clone was picked up a small number of times. The gene calls are TRBV4-1 and TRBJ1-3, with a weak D call TRBD1 (6 bases). This CDR3 has 17 residues. Per the germline V gene, CDR1 is MGHRA and CDR2 is YSYEKL. V was cut by 3 bases and J by 0 bases, with 15 bases left in between. The DNA of the CDR3 is TGCGCCAGCAGCCACCCCGACCGGGACATCTCTGGAAACACCATATATTTT. Protein sequence: CASSHPDRDISGNTIYF.

The V call is TRBV6-1, the J call TRBJ2-1; weak D call: TRBD1 (6 bases). The CDR3 runs to 18 residues. With 3 bases removed from V and 5 bases from J, the gap between germline ends came to 23 bases. Germline V gives CDR1 MNHNS, CDR2 SASEGT. The chain's CDR3 is CASSDFRGSYRVNNEQFF. Written as DNA, the CDR3 is TGTGCCAGCAGTGACTTCCGTGGCTCGTACAGGGTAAACAATGAGCAGTTCTTC.

The rearrangement joins TRBV7-2 to TRBJ2-3; perhaps TRBD2 as D (6 bases). Trimming cost V 5 bases and J 5 bases, with 14 bases left between them. Germline CDR1 and CDR2: SGHTA and FQGNSA. This CDR3 has 14 amino acids. The CDR3 sequence is CASSSAGFGDTQYF. The CDR3 region has the DNA TGTGCCAGCAGCAGCGCGGGGTTTGGAGATACGCAGTATTTT.

V usage is TRBV4-1 and J usage is TRBJ2-7; perhaps TRBD2 as D (7 bases). The CDR3 runs to 15 residues. From germline, CDR1 is MGHRA and CDR2 YSYEKL. Trimming stripped 0 bases from V and 6 bases from J, with 15 bases between. The CDR3: CASSQDWGGRAEQYF. CDR3 DNA sequence: TGCGCCAGCAGCCAAGATTGGGGGGGGCGAGCCGAGCAGTACTTC.

As DNA, the CDR3 is TGTGCCATTTCTCAGGACACTGAAGCTTTCTTT. This codes for CAISQDTEAFF. This rearrangement joins TRBV10-3 to TRBJ1-1; no clear D. The CDR3 is 11 amino acids. Between the trimmed V and J ends, which lost 9 bases and 3 bases, there was a span of 8 bases. Per germline, CDR1 ENHRY and CDR2 SYGVKD.